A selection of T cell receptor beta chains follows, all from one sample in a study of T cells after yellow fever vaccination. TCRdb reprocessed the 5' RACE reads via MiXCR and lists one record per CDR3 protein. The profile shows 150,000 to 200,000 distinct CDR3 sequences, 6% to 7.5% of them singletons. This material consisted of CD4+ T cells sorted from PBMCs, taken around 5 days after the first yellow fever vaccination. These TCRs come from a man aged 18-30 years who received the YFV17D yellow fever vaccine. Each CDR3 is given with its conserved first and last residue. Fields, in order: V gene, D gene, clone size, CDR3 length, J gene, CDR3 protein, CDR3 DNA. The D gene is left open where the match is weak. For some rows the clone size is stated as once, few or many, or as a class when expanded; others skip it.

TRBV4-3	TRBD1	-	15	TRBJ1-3	CASSHDRGKGNTIYF	TGCGCCAGCAGCCACGACAGGGGGAAAGGAAACACCATATATTTT
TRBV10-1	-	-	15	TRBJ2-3	CASSERQADTDTQYF	TGCGCCAGCAGCGAGAGACAGGCAGACACAGATACGCAGTATTTT
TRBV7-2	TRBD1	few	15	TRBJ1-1	CASSTNHGQGAEAFF	TGTGCCAGCAGCACAAACCATGGACAGGGGGCTGAAGCTTTCTTT
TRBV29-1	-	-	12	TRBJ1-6	CSVEAGDSPLHF	TGCAGCGTGGAGGCAGGGGATTCACCCCTCCACTTT
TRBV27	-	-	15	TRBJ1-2	CASSLSQLANYGYTF	TGTGCCAGCAGTTTGTCACAGCTCGCTAACTATGGCTACACCTTC
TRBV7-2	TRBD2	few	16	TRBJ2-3	CASSWVAGGSTDTQYF	TGTGCCAGCAGCTGGGTAGCGGGGGGGAGCACAGATACGCAGTATTTT
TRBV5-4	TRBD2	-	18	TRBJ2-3	CASSDLAGQFHDTDTQYF	TGTGCCAGCAGCGACCTAGCGGGGCAATTTCATGACACTGATACGCAGTATTTT
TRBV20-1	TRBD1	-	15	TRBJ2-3	CSANPPGQGPDTQYF	TGCAGTGCTAATCCACCGGGACAGGGTCCAGATACGCAGTATTTT
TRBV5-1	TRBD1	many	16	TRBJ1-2	CASSLVTGGALYGYTF	TGCGCCAGCAGCTTGGTGACAGGGGGCGCATTATATGGCTACACCTTC
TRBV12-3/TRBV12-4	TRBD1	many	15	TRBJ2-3	CASSPGQGGTDTQYF	TGTGCCAGCAGCCCGGGACAGGGGGGAACAGATACGCAGTATTTT
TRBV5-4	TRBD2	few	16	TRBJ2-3	CASSPGLARGTDTQYF	TGTGCCAGCAGCCCTGGACTAGCTAGGGGCACAGATACGCAGTATTTT
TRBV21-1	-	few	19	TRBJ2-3	CASSKERTSGGPNTDTQYF	TGTGCCAGCAGCAAAGAAAGGACTAGCGGGGGGCCCAACACAGATACGCAGTATTTT
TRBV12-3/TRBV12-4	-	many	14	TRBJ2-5	CASSLPTTQETQYF	TGTGCCAGCAGTTTACCGACAACGCAAGAGACCCAGTACTTC
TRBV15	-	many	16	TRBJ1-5	CATSRDRQISNQPQHF	TGTGCCACCAGCAGAGATCGCCAGATTAGCAATCAGCCCCAGCATTTT
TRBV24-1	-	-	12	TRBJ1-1	CATSDPSGVAFF	TGTGCCACCAGTGATCCCTCGGGGGTAGCTTTCTTT
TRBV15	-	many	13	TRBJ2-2	CATSRVLTGELFF	TGTGCCACCAGCAGAGTGCTCACCGGGGAGCTGTTTTTT
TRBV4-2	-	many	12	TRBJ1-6	CASSQVGSPLHF	TGTGCCAGCAGCCAAGTGGGTTCACCCCTCCACTTT
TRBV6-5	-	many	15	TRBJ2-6	CASSSRQAGANVLTF	TGTGCCAGCAGTTCCCGACAGGCTGGGGCCAACGTCCTGACTTTC
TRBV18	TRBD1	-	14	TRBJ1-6	CASSPTGEGSPLHF	TGTGCCAGCTCACCTACAGGGGAAGGATCACCCCTCCACTTT
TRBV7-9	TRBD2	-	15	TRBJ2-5	CASSRGGADWETQYF	TGTGCCAGCAGCCGCGGGGGGGCCGATTGGGAGACCCAGTACTTC
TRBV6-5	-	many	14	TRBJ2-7	CASSYQLLGPEQYF	TGTGCCAGCAGTTACCAGCTTTTGGGACCCGAGCAGTACTTC
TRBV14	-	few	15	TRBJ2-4	CASSLRPDSKNIQYF	TGTGCCAGCAGCCTCCGCCCCGACTCCAAAAACATTCAGTACTTC
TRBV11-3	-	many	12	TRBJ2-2	CASSKYGGELFF	TGTGCCAGCAGCAAGTACGGCGGGGAGCTGTTTTTT
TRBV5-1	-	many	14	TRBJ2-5	CASSLAEGTETQYF	TGCGCCAGCAGCTTGGCCGAGGGGACGGAGACCCAGTACTTC
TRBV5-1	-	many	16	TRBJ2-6	CASSLAGHQGANVLTF	TGCGCCAGCAGCTTGGCAGGGCACCAAGGGGCCAACGTCCTGACTTTC
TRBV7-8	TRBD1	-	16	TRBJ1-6	CASSLAGGYYNSPLHF	TGTGCCAGCAGCTTAGCAGGGGGCTACTATAATTCACCCCTCCACTTT
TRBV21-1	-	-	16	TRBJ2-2	CASIARTGVNTGELFF	TGTGCCAGCATCGCTAGGACAGGAGTGAACACCGGGGAGCTGTTTTTT
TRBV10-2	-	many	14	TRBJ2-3	CASSRTNPTDTQYF	TGCGCCAGCAGCCGGACAAATCCCACAGATACGCAGTATTTT
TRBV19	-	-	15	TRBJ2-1	CGALPRDTLYNEQFF	TGTGGTGCACTCCCGCGGGACACACTATACAATGAGCAGTTCTTC
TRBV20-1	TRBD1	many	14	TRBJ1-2	CSARTGASNYGYTF	TGCAGTGCTCGGACAGGGGCCTCTAACTATGGCTACACCTTC
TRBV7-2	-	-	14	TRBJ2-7	CASSLNRGTYEQYF	TGTGCCAGCAGCTTAAACCGGGGGACCTACGAGCAGTACTTC
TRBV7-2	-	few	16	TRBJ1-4	CASSFVGITTNEKLFF	TGTGCCAGCAGCTTCGTCGGGATTACAACTAATGAAAAACTGTTTTTT
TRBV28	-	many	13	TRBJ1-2	CASTPSGRGGYTF	TGTGCCAGCACTCCCTCCGGGCGCGGGGGCTACACCTTC
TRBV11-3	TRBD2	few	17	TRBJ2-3	CASSSSGGLAQGDTQYF	TGTGCCAGCAGCAGCAGCGGCGGACTAGCCCAGGGGGATACGCAGTATTTT
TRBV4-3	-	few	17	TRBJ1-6	CASSQVPGSVFNSPLHF	TGCGCCAGCAGCCAAGTTCCGGGGAGTGTCTTTAATTCACCCCTCCACTTT
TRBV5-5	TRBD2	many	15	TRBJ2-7	CASERTSAEKYEQYF	TGTGCCAGCGAAAGGACTAGCGCCGAAAAATACGAGCAGTACTTC
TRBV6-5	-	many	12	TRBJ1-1	CASSSRVAEAFF	TGTGCCAGCAGCTCCCGGGTCGCTGAAGCTTTCTTT
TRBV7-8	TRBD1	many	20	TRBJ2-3	CASSKRRVTGLQGSADTQYF	TGTGCCAGCAGCAAAAGACGTGTCACGGGTTTACAGGGGAGCGCAGATACGCAGTATTTT
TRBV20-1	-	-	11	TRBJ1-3	CGLNRGNTIYF	TGCGGTCTTAACAGGGGAAACACCATATATTTT
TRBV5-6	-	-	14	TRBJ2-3	CASSRRVGTDTQYF	TGTGCCAGCAGCCGAAGGGTGGGGACAGATACGCAGTATTTT
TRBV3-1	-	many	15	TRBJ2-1	CASSRADHSVNEQFF	TGTGCCAGCAGCCGAGCGGACCATAGCGTAAATGAGCAGTTCTTC
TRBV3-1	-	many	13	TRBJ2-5	CASSQDQGETQYF	TGTGCCAGCAGCCAAGATCAGGGGGAGACCCAGTACTTC
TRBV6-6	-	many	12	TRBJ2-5	CASSYSVETQYF	TGTGCCAGCAGTTACTCTGTAGAGACCCAGTACTTC
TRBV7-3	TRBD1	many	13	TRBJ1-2	CASSRDSNSGYTF	TGTGCCAGCAGCCGGGACAGCAACTCTGGCTACACCTTC
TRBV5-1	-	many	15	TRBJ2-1	CASSLAASSYNEQFF	TGCGCCAGCAGCTTGGCGGCTTCCTCCTACAATGAGCAGTTCTTC
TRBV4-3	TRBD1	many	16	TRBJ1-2	CASSRATGGANYGYTF	TGCGCCAGCAGCCGGGCTACAGGGGGCGCAAACTATGGCTACACCTTC
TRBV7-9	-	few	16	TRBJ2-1	CASSLEGAQAYNEQFF	TGTGCCAGCAGCTTAGAAGGGGCGCAGGCCTACAATGAGCAGTTCTTC
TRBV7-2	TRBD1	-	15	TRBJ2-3	CASSTGTGVADTQYF	TGTGCCAGCAGCACCGGGACAGGGGTCGCAGATACGCAGTATTTT
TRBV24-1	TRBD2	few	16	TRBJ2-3	CATSDPLAGGGDTQYF	TGTGCCACCAGTGATCCCCTAGCGGGGGGGGGGGATACGCAGTATTTT
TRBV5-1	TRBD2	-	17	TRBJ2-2	CASSRTSGGADTGELFF	TGCGCCAGCAGCCGGACTAGCGGGGGGGCTGACACCGGGGAGCTGTTTTTT
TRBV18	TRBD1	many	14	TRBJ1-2	CASSPSRDSRGCTF	TGTGCCAGCTCACCTTCCCGGGACAGTCGGGGCTGCACCTTC
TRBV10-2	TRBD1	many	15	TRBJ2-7	CASSAPGQGAREQYF	TGCGCCAGCAGCGCACCGGGACAGGGGGCGCGGGAGCAGTACTTC
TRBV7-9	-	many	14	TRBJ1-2	CASSPWGAGNGYTF	TGTGCCAGCAGCCCCTGGGGCGCAGGGAATGGCTACACCTTC
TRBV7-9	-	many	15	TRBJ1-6	CAIGSGNALGSPLHF	TGTGCCATTGGATCGGGGAACGCCCTCGGATCACCCCTCCACTTT
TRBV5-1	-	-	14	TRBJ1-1	CASSLDRMNTEAFF	TGCGCCAGCAGCTTGGACAGGATGAACACTGAAGCTTTCTTT
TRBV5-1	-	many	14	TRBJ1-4	CASSFGAMAEKLFF	TGCGCCAGCAGCTTTGGGGCTATGGCTGAAAAACTGTTTTTT
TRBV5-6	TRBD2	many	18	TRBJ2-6	CASSPLAGALSGANVLTF	TGTGCCAGCAGCCCACTAGCGGGGGCGCTCTCTGGGGCCAACGTCCTGACTTTC
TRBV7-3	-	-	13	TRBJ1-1	CASSLTGRTEAFF	TGTGCCAGCAGCTTAACAGGTCGCACTGAAGCTTTCTTT
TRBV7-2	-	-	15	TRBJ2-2	CASTGGGSVTGELFF	TGTGCCAGCACCGGAGGGGGGTCAGTGACCGGGGAGCTGTTTTTT